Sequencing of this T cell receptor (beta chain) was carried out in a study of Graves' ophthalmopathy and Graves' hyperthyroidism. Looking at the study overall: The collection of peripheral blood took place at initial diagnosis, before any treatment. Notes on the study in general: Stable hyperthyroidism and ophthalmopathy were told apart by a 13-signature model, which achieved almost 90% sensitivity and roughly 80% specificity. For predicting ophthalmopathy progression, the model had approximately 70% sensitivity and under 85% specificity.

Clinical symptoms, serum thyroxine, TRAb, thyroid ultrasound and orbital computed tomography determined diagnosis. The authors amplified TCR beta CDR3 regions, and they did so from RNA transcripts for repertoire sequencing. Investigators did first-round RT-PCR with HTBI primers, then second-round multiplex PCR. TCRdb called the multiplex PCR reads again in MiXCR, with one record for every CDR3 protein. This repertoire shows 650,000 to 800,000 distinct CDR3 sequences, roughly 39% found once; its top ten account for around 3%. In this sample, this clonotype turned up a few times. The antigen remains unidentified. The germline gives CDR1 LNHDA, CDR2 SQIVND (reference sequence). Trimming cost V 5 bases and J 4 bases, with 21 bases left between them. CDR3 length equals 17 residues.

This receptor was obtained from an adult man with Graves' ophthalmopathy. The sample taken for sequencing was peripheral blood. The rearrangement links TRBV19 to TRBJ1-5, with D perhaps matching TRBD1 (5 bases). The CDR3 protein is CASSPWGREVGNQPQHF. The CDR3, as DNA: TGTGCCAGTAGTCCCTGGGGCAGGGAAGTTGGGAATCAGCCCCAGCATTTT.